The 14 T cell receptor beta chains below all came from one sample that was sequenced in a study of cytomegalovirus exposure and HLA in healthy donors. PCR employed 60 Vbeta and 13 Jbeta primers. Measured with immunoSEQ multiplex PCR; TCRdb has only the in-frame clones, and not every one. Counted here are fewer than 150,000 clones, approximately 80% occurring once; the ten biggest clones make up about 2%. What was sequenced was PBMCs. All receptors derive from a man aged 25-45 years in good health and CMV-seronegative.

This chain connects TRBV21-1 to TRBJ2-1; TRBD2 reflects the table's D call only, with no check against the DNA. TRBV21-1 is a recognized pseudogene. This CDR3 contains 16 residues. The CDR3 nucleotides are TGTGCCAGCAGGGACCAGGGGAGCGGGAGGGTTCGTGAGCAGTTCTTC. It encodes CASRDQGSGRVREQFF.

The rearrangement uses TRBV6-6 and TRBJ1-5; TRBD1 matches 9 bases. V trimming: 6 bases; J trimming: 2 bases; junction bases outside the gene matches: 2. CDR3 length: 14 amino acids. The germline gives CDR1 MNHNY, CDR2 SVGAGI (reference sequence). CDR3 loop: CASSRQGGNQPQHF. The CDR3 DNA reads as TGTGCCAGCAGCCGACAGGGGGGCAATCAGCCCCAGCATTTT.

The V call is TRBV2, the J call TRBJ1-1; 11 positions agree with TRBD1. CDR1 SNHLY and CDR2 FYNNEI come from the germline V gene. J gave up 2 bases and V 7 bases, and 9 bases lay outside the gene matches. This CDR3 region has 16 residues. CDR3 amino acids: CASTFMGTGGNTEAFF. In DNA form, the CDR3 reads TGTGCCAGCACCTTTATGGGGACAGGGGGTAACACTGAAGCTTTCTTT.

Details on this clone: An end of the junction differs from the germline gene, which may be a read error. The chain uses TRBV5-8 and TRBJ2-7; 10 bases are a match to TRBD1. The germline gives CDR1 SGHTS, CDR2 YDEGEE. This CDR3 has 11 residues. The CDR3 sequence is CASSIRDRGIF. DNA of the CDR3: TGTGCCAGCAGTATCCGGGACAGGGGTATCTTC. Looking up the rest from reference TRBV5-8 and TRBJ2-7 gives the full variable domain: EAGVTQSPTHLIKTRGQQATLRCSPISGHTSVYWYQQALGLGLQFLLWYDEGEERNRGNFPPRFSGRQFPNYSSELNVNALELEDSALYLCASSIRDRGIFGPGTRLTVT.

In its sample, this clone was seen a few times. J is TRBJ2-2 and V is TRBV18; D not certain. This CDR3 is 13 amino acids long. Germline lookup yields CDR1 KGHSH and CDR2 LQKENI. Trimming pared 6 bases from V and 6 bases from J, leaving 11 bases between. The CDR3 DNA reads as TGTGCCAGCTCTCCTGTGGAGTCCGGGGAGCTGTTTTTT. Protein sequence: CASSPVESGELFF.

The rearrangement joins TRBV2 to TRBJ2-7; 14 nucleotides line up with TRBD2. Germline loops: CDR1 SNHLY, CDR2 FYNNEI. Trimming removed 6 bases from V and 4 bases from J; junction bases left unmatched: 5. This CDR3 is built from 15 residues. This CDR3 reads CASSETSGRGYEQYF. The DNA of the CDR3 is TGTGCCAGCAGCGAGACTAGCGGGAGGGGATACGAGCAGTACTTC.

This chain connects TRBV19 to TRBJ1-2, with a tentative D call TRBD1 (6 bases). V was pared by 7 bases and J by 7 bases, with 19 bases between. Germline V gene data show CDR1 as LNHDA and CDR2 as SQIVND (reference sequence). CDR3 length equals 14 residues. CDR3 sequence reads: CASTPERGAGGYTF. The CDR3 DNA sequence: TGTGCCAGTACCCCTGAACGGGGGGCTGGTGGCTACACCTTC.

This clone has just one count. The gene calls are TRBV30 and TRBJ2-1, with D tentatively TRBD2 (6 bases). The CDR3 extends over 17 amino acids. Germline V gene sequence: CDR1 GTSNPN, CDR2 SVGIG (reference sequence). V lost 1 base, J lost 0 bases, and 16 bases lay in between. The CDR3 spells CAWSGLSGPSSYNEQFF. The CDR3 region has the DNA TGTGCCTGGAGTGGTTTGAGCGGGCCGAGCTCCTACAATGAGCAGTTCTTC.

This chain connects TRBV11-2 to TRBJ2-7; TRBD1 aligns across 8 bases. The V gene end was trimmed by 8 bases and the J gene end by 3 bases; junction bases not matched to a gene: 9. The CDR3 has 14 residues. The V gene's germline CDR1 is SGHAT and CDR2 FQNNGV. The CDR3 DNA reads TGTGCCAGCGGGCGGACAGGGAAAGGCTACGAGCAGTACTTC. This encodes CASGRTGKGYEQYF.

The rearrangement joins TRBV20-1 to TRBJ1-1; the D gene is possibly TRBD1 (6 bases). CDR1 DFQATT and CDR2 SNEGSKA come from the germline V gene (reference sequence). The ends were cut back, 7 bases at V and 1 base at J, with 7 bases in the middle. This CDR3 spans 11 amino acids. DNA of the CDR3: TGCAGTGTAGGGGGGAACACTGAAGCTTTCTTT. Its protein is CSVGGNTEAFF.

V and J are TRBV18 and TRBJ1-1; possibly TRBD1 for D (6 bases). Germline values: CDR1 KGHSH, CDR2 LQKENI. The CDR3 extends over 12 amino acids. Trimming cost V 8 bases and J 6 bases, with 13 bases left between them. CDR3 nucleotide sequence: TGTGCCAGCGTACAGGGTAACGCTGAAGCTTTCTTT. Amino acid sequence: CASVQGNAEAFF.

This clone was detected only a few times. This chain uses TRBV7-9 with TRBJ2-3; TRBD1 aligns across 9 bases. Germline-derived CDR1 and CDR2 are SEHNR and FQNEAQ (reference sequence). The V segment lost 5 bases and the J segment 0 bases; nucleotides outside the gene matches: 3. The CDR3 has 15 amino acids. The CDR3 sequence is CASSPGQGSTDTQYF. As DNA, the CDR3 is TGTGCCAGCAGCCCAGGACAGGGGAGCACAGATACGCAGTATTTT.

This clone appeared once. J is TRBJ1-3 and V is TRBV28; no clear D gene. The CDR3 runs 14 residues. Trimming stripped 5 bases from V and 4 bases from J, with 12 bases between. Germline-derived CDR1 and CDR2 are MDHEN and SYDVKM. CDR3 nucleotide sequence: TGTGCCAGCAGTCCGCACAGAGAAGGAAACACCATATATTTT. Translation: CASSPHREGNTIYF.

The genes are TRBV29-1 and TRBJ2-3; TRBD2 matches at 7 bases. The V segment lost 6 bases and the J segment 0 bases; nucleotides outside the gene matches: 6. The CDR3 is made up of 14 amino acids. In germline, CDR1 is SQVTM, CDR2 ANQGSEA. The CDR3 nucleotides are TGCAGCGTCGCGGGACTACCTAGCACAGATACGCAGTATTTT. It codes for CSVAGLPSTDTQYF.